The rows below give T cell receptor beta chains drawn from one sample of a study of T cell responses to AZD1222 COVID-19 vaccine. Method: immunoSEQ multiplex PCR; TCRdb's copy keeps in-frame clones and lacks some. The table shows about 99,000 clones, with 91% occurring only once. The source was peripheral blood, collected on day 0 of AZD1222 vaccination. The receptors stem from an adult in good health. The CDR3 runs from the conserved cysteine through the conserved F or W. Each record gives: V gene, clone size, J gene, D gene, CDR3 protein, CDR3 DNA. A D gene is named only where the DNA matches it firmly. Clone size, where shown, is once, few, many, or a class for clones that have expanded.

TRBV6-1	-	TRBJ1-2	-	CASSEYRGDYGYTF	TGTGCCAGCAGTGAATATCGGGGGGACTATGGCTACACCTTC
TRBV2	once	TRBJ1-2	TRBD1	CASRPGTGVDYGYTF	TGTGCCAGCAGGCCAGGGACAGGGGTGGACTATGGCTACACCTTC
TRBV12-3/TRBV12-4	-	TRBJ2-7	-	CASSFNHEQYF	TGTGCCAGCAGTTTTAACCACGAGCAGTACTTC
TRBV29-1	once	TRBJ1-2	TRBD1	CSVGGQADGYTF	TGCAGCGTTGGGGGACAGGCGGATGGCTACACCTTC
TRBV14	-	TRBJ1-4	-	CASSLGYEKLFF	TGTGCCAGCAGCCTCGGGTATGAAAAACTGTTTTTT
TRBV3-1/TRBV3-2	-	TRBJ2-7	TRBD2	CASSRLSSSGSSYEQYF	TGTGCCAGCAGCCGATTAAGTAGTAGCGGGAGTTCCTACGAGCAGTACTTC
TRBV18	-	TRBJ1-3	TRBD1	CASSPPGQFGNTIYF	TGTGCCAGCTCACCACCGGGACAGTTCGGAAACACCATATATTTT
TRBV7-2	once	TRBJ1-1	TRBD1	CASSLIRQGGNTEAFF	TGTGCCAGCAGCCTAATACGACAGGGGGGTAACACTGAAGCTTTCTTT
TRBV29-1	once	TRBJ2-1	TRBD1	CSVMGQGFNEQFF	TGCAGCGTTATGGGACAGGGCTTTAATGAGCAGTTCTTC
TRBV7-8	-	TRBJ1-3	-	CASSLGGAGGNTIYF	TGTGCCAGCAGCTTGGGGGGGGCCGGTGGAAACACCATATATTTT